Included here is one T cell receptor beta chain sequence, with context. This clonotype was seen ten or more times. It lacks a known antigen. The sample holds no much larger clone one base away, and base qualities are not on file. The sample's treatment or condition label, decoded: live attenuated yellow fever vaccine strain. At every blood-draw timepoint, two biological replicates of bulk PBMCs were collected. PBMCs were isolated from peripheral blood using a standard Ficoll-Paque protocol. TriZol was used to extract RNA from bulk PBMCs, from CD4 and CD8 fractions, and from dextramer-positive and dextramer-negative fractions. TCR cDNA was synthesized by 5'RACE template switching, which introduced a universal primer site and unique molecular identifiers. Priming for cDNA synthesis came from both the TCR alpha and TCR beta constant segments. Library amplification involved two PCR steps, and the second step added sample barcodes and sequencing adapters. Sequencing of the libraries was done on either Illumina HiSeq 2500 (2x100 bp) or NovaSeq (2x150 bp). The source study handled its data this way. MIGEC handled demultiplexing of reads and collapsing into UMI consensus sequences, while MiXCR performed V(D)J alignment. Clonotypes responding to the vaccine were identified with edgeR on replicate PBMC samples, with the criteria of FDR below 0.01 and a log2 fold change above 5 up to day 15. Bulk clonotypes were assigned CD4 or CD8 identity according to which sequenced CD4 or CD8 repertoire held them at higher abundance. TCRdb redid the processing of the public reads, applying fastp at Q25 and MiXCR, and retained in-frame beta chains. Rows are unified per CDR3 protein, each entry keeping the most common DNA and genes. TCRdb, not the original authors, processed these V and J calls. The sample table shows about 400,000 distinct CDR3 sequences, and about 9.9% are seen once. Around 18% of the sample comes from the top ten.

The sample belongs to a study of T cells after yellow fever vaccination (dated by TCRdb to between 2018 and 2020). Concerning the study at large: The SMART-Seq v4 Ultra Low Input RNA kit was used to prepare libraries from fractions with low cell numbers. To follow T-cell clones before and after primary and booster YFV17D yellow fever vaccination, bulk TCR alpha and beta repertoires were sequenced over time. Two healthy male donors made up the cohort, one aged 18 to 30 years and the other aged 30 to 40 years. Blood was drawn at multiple timepoints before and after primary and secondary immunization, with bulk PBMC replicates and cell subsets isolated.

The investigation overall reported the following: Most clones expanded after primary vaccination were re-detected after the booster (around 96% of CD4 and 88% of CD8), suggesting broad memory maintenance. FACS-sorted repertoires could contain abundant contaminating clonotypes from the bulk population, so computational filtering was required. A small fraction of clonotypes showed up in both the CD4 and CD8 compartments, probably as a result of convergent recombination. Compared with the primary T-cell response, the secondary T-cell response was weaker but faster, peaking on day 5 rather than day 15. Because the study included only a couple of donors, the extent to which the findings can be generalized is limited.

The germline V and J ends show losses of 7 bases and 2 bases respectively, and no gene match explains 6 bases of the junction. The CDR3 numbers 15 residues from cysteine through phenylalanine. Only CDR3 DNA is held: 45 bases, read in frame from base 1. The source was PBMCs, collected on the day of the first yellow fever vaccination. This sequence was found in a man in his late teens or twenties who received the YFV17D yellow fever vaccine. The chain uses TRBV12-3 or TRBV12-4 and TRBJ2-1, and 9 junctional nucleotides match TRBD2. For the CDR3, the sequence is CASTQTSGPYNEQFF. The bases are TGTGCCAGCACCCAGACTAGCGGACCCTACAATGAGCAGTTCTTC.